This T cell receptor beta chain was found in a study of lymphopenia after photon versus proton radiotherapy (dated by TCRdb to about 2019). Regarding the research as a whole: The study compared the immunological effects of photon versus proton radiation therapy in patients with gastrointestinal tumors who developed high-grade lymphopenia. The 20 patients in the cohort had gastrointestinal tumors, were treated with either photon or proton therapy, and subsequently developed lymphopenia. The study aimed to characterize how the two radiation modalities differ in their impact on the immune system.

The CDR3 goes from the cysteine to the phenylalanine over 13 residues. Here the CDR3 DNA is all that survives: 39 bases in frame from base 1. Deletion took 0 bases off V and 7 bases off J, with a span of 10 bases between the germline ends. For CDR1 and CDR2, the germline V gene lists SGHRS and YFSETQ. Libraries were made using the immunoSEQ multiplex PCR assay. Alongside multiparametric flow cytometry, deep sequencing of rearranged TCR beta loci was used to profile the T cell repertoires. Imported from immuneACCESS, the table was reduced by TCRdb to in-frame sequences with V and J called. These copies leave out some clones; in studies compared against another copy, an unresolved V gene accounts for under half, and the cause of the remainder is not known. The sample table records 55,000 to 70,000 clones; 70% to 90% of these occur just once. The top ten clones comprise more than 2% of the sample. Comments on this clone: The antigen this receptor binds is unknown. No much larger clone exists at a distance of one base, and base qualities are not known.

On the study overall, not on this receptor specifically: Among patients across the cohort who died, overall survival time showed an inverse correlation with a larger post-nadir drop in TCR diversity. The survival association was assessed only in patients who died, and better survival with proton therapy was presented by the authors as a possibility rather than a demonstrated result. Once the lymphocyte count had reached its nadir, the repertoires of photon-treated patients showed oligoclonal expansion, particularly of CD8+ Temra cells, and this expansion drove the decline in diversity. Relative stability during treatment was observed in proton-treated patients, whereas loss of naive T cells and TCR diversity and gain of effector/memory populations were observed in photon-treated patients.

The sequencing here drew on peripheral blood, taken from a patient treated with photon-based radiotherapy. This clonotype was obtained from a man aged 40-49 years with gastric cancer. The V gene is TRBV5-1 and the J gene is TRBJ1-1; the D segment could be TRBD1, given 5 matching bases. The encoded CDR3 is CASSLGQKGEAFF. The DNA sequence is TGCGCCAGCAGCTTGGGACAGAAGGGTGAAGCTTTCTTT.